Here is one T cell receptor beta chain with its context. Its antigen is currently unknown. Germline V lookup: CDR1 GTSNPN, CDR2 SVGIG (reference sequence). V gave up 3 bases and J gave up 0 bases, with 11 bases separating them. This CDR3 has 14 residues. The data derive from a study of beta chain features in type 1 diabetes. General study results and limits: Among all four CD4+ subsets, Type 1 diabetes patients had TCRB CDR3s that were moderately but significantly shorter.

Every isolated RNA sample was fully reverse transcribed, so sequencing captured expressed TCRB transcripts. The data were produced by immunoSEQ multiplex PCR, yet TCRdb's version contains in-frame clones alone and is incomplete. The table shows approximately 730,000 clones, with roughly 12% occurring only once. One heparinised blood draw averaging approximately 120 mL was given by each donor. Markers CD45RO/CCR7/CD25/CD127/CD95/CD27 served to sort CD4+ naive, central memory, regulatory and stem cell-like memory cells. Sequencing used naive CD4+ T cells from blood. This sequence was found in a man in his late teens or twenties with type 1 diabetes. The V and J genes are TRBV30 and TRBJ1-1; D not certain. This CDR3 reads CAWRQRAMNTEAFF. CDR3 nucleotides: TGTGCCTGGAGGCAGAGGGCAATGAACACTGAAGCTTTCTTT.